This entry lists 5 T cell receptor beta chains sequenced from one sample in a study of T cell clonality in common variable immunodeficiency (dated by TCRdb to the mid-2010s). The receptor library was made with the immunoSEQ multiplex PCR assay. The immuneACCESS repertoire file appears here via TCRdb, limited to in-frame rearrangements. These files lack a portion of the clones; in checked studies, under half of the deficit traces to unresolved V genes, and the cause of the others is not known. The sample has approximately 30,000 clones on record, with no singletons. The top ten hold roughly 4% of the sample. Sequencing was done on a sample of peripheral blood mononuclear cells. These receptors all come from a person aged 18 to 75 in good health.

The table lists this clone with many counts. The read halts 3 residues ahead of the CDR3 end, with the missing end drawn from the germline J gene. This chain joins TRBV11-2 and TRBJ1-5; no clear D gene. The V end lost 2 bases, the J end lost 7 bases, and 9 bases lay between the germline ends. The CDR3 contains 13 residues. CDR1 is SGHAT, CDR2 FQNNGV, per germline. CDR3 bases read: TGTGCCAGCAGCTTATTGAGAGCCCAGCCC. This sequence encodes CASSLLRAQP. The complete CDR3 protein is CASSLLRAQPQHF.

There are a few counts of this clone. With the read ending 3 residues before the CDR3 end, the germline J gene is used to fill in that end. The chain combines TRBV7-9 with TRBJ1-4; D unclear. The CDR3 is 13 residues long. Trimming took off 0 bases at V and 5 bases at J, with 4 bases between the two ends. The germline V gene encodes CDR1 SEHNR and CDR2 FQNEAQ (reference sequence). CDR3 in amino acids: CASSLAGNEKLFF. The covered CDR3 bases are TGTGCCAGCAGCTTAGCAGGGAATGAAAAA.

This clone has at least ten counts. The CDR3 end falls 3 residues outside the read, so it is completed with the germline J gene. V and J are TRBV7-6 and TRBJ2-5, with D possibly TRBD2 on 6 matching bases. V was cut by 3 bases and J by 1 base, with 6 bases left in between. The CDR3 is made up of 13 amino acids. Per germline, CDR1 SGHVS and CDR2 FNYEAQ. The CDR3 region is CASSLGLQETQYF. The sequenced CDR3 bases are TGTGCCAGCAGCTTGGGACTCCAAGAGACC.

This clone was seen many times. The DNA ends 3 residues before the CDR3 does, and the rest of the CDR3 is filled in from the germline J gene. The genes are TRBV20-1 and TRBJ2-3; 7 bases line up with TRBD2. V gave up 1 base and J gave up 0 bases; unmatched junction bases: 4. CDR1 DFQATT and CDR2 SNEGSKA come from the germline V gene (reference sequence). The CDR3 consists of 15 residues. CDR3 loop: CSARALAASTDTQYF. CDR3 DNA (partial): TGCAGTGCTAGAGCGCTAGCGGCTAGCACAGATACG.

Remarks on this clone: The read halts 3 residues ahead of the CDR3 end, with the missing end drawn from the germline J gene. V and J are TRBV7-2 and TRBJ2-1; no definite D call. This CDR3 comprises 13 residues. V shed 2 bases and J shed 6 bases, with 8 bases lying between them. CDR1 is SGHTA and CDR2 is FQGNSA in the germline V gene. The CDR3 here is CASSLQGLNEQFF. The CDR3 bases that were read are TGTGCCAGCAGCTTACAAGGGCTCAATGAG.